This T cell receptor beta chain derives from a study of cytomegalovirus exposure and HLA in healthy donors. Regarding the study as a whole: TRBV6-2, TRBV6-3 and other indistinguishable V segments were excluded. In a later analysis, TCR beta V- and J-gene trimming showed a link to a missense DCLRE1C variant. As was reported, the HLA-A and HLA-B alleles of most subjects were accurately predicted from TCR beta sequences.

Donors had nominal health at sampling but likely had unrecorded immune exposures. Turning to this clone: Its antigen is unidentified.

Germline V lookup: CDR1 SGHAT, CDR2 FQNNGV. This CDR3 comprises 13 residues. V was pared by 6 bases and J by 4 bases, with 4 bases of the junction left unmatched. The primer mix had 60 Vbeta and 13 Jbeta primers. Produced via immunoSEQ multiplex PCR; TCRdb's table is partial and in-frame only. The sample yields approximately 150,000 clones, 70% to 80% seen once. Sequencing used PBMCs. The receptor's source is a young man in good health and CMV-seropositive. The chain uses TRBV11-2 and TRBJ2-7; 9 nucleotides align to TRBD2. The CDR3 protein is CASREAGGYEQYF. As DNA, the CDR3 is TGTGCCAGCAGAGAGGCGGGAGGGTACGAGCAGTACTTC.